The T cell receptor (beta chain) under discussion was sequenced for a study of cytomegalovirus exposure and HLA in healthy donors. Study-wide background: The approximately 110 validation repertoires were reported in a later analysis to have been generated on the same platform as the 666 first-cohort repertoires. Broader study findings: The finding came from a later analysis; first-cohort TCR clusters tended to co-occur in the roughly 120 validation repertoires.

Comments on this clone: The antigen remains unidentified.

Assay used: immunoSEQ multiplex PCR; TCRdb lists only in-frame clones, some missing. The table records 100,000 to 150,000 clones, approximately 95% of them present only once. The donors were members of the validation cohort comprising over 100 subjects, separate from the roughly 700-subject first cohort. Trimming removed 0 bases from V and 4 bases from J; junction bases left unmatched: 3. The CDR3 loop spans 15 amino acids. The germline V gene has CDR1 MRHNA and CDR2 SNTAGT. Sequencing used PBMCs. The receptor comes from a man aged 18-30 years in good health and CMV-seronegative. The chain is built from TRBV6-4 and TRBJ1-1, with 9 bases identical to TRBD1. CDR3 region: CASSDSTGGVTEAFF. The CDR3 coding sequence is TGTGCCAGCAGTGACTCGACAGGGGGTGTCACTGAAGCTTTCTTT.